The 23 T cell receptor beta chains listed next were all sequenced from one sample in a study of cytomegalovirus exposure and HLA in healthy donors. The PCR ran on 60 Vbeta and 13 Jbeta primers. Only in-frame clones appear in the TCRdb table, and some are missing; sequencing was by immunoSEQ multiplex PCR. Among over 130,000 clones listed, about 60% were seen once. The sample comprised PBMCs. The source of these receptors is a woman aged 55-70 years in good health and CMV-seropositive.

The genes are TRBV6-1 and TRBJ2-1; D is unclear. V was pared by 2 bases and J by 0 bases, with 14 bases between. CDR1 is MNHNS and CDR2 is SASEGT in the germline V gene. The CDR3 contains 17 residues. CDR3 sequence (DNA): TGTGCCAGCAGTGAACGGTTTGGAGAGAGCTCCTACAATGAGCAGTTCTTC. Amino acids: CASSERFGESSYNEQFF.

The V and J genes are TRBV25-1 and TRBJ2-1, with D possibly TRBD1 on 6 matching bases. Germline CDR1 MGHDK, CDR2 SYGVNS. Trimming shortened V by 2 bases and J by 8 bases, and 16 bases separated the two germline ends. The CDR3 contains 15 residues. The CDR3 loop is CASSEGGRGGDEQFF. The CDR3 coding sequence is TGTGCCAGCAGTGAAGGGGGCAGGGGCGGCGATGAGCAGTTCTTC.

The sample holds a few counts of this clone. The rearrangement uses TRBV28 and TRBJ1-1; no firm D call. Trimming pared 3 bases from V and 1 base from J, leaving 9 bases between. The CDR3 has 14 residues. From germline, CDR1 is MDHEN and CDR2 SYDVKM. The CDR3 nucleotides read TGTGCCAGCAGTTTTTTGATAGCGAACACTGAAGCTTTCTTT. The encoded protein is CASSFLIANTEAFF. The full variable domain, in which reference TRBV28 and TRBJ1-1 provide the parts outside the CDR3, is DVKVTQSSRYLVKRTGEKVFLECVQDMDHENMFWYRQDPGLGLRLIYFSYDVKMKEKGDIPEGYSVSREKKERFSLILESASTNQTSMYLCASSFLIANTEAFFGQGTRLTVV.

This chain links TRBV5-6 with TRBJ1-4, with 7 bases identical to TRBD1. V was pared by 2 bases and J by 0 bases, with 1 base of the junction left unmatched. The CDR3 totals 15 residues. The germline gives CDR1 SGHDT, CDR2 YYEEEE. The CDR3 DNA reads as TGTGCCAGCAGCTTCAGGGGGGCAACTAATGAAAAACTGTTTTTT. Residues: CASSFRGATNEKLFF.

This clone was seen more than once but under ten times. The gene calls are TRBV5-1 and TRBJ2-7, with a tentative D call TRBD2 (6 bases). The CDR3 has 17 amino acids. Trimming took 4 bases from V and 0 from J, leaving 20 bases between them. Germline CDR1 reads SGHRS; CDR2 reads YFSETQ. The CDR3 sequence is CASSLSWDSSSSYEQYF. The CDR3 DNA follows: TGCGCCAGCAGCCTCTCCTGGGACTCATCGAGCTCCTACGAGCAGTACTTC.

The chain combines TRBV7-9 with TRBJ2-7; possibly TRBD1 for D (7 bases). The CDR3 has 16 residues. The V end lost 5 bases, the J end lost 0 bases, and 17 bases lay between the germline ends. The germline V gene has CDR1 SEHNR and CDR2 FQNEAQ (reference sequence). DNA of the CDR3: TGTGCCAGCAGCCTACCAGGGGGGCAAAGCTCCTACGAGCAGTACTTC. It yields the protein CASSLPGGQSSYEQYF.

The chain joins TRBV19 to TRBJ2-1; 10 bases fit TRBD1. The trim removed 10 bases at V and 7 bases at J, leaving 10 bases unmatched. Germline V gene lookup returns CDR1 LNHDA and CDR2 SQIVND (reference sequence). The CDR3 extends over 14 amino acids. CDR3 amino acids: CATKGWDRGNEQFF. CDR3 nucleotide sequence: TGTGCCACCAAGGGCTGGGACAGGGGTAATGAGCAGTTCTTC.

The chain has TRBV10-3 and TRBJ1-1; the D gene is possibly TRBD1 (5 bases). The CDR3 extends over 13 amino acids. The germline CDR1 and CDR2 sequences are ENHRY and SYGVKD. Trimming stripped 4 bases from V and 1 base from J, with 7 bases between. CDR3 amino acids: CAISGRENTEAFF. The CDR3 DNA reads TGTGCCATCAGTGGCAGGGAGAACACTGAAGCTTTCTTT.

The chain carries TRBV11-2 and TRBJ2-1, with 7 bases matching TRBD2. This CDR3 has 15 residues. Looked up from germline, CDR1 is SGHAT and CDR2 is FQNNGV. The ends lost 5 bases at V and 8 bases at J; junction bases unmatched: 12. CDR3 nucleotides: TGTGCCAGCAGCCAGAGCGGGATCGGTGGTCATGAGCAGTTCTTC. Its protein is CASSQSGIGGHEQFF. Combining the CDR3 with reference TRBV11-2 and TRBJ2-1 gives the whole variable domain EAGVAQSPRYKIIEKRQSVAFWCNPISGHATLYWYQQILGQGPKLLIQFQNNGVVDDSQLPKDRFSAERLKGVDSTLKIQPAKLEDSAVYLCASSQSGIGGHEQFFGPGTRLTVL.

The chain has TRBV5-1 and TRBJ2-2; 7 nucleotides align to TRBD2. This CDR3 comprises 13 residues. Germline values: CDR1 SGHRS, CDR2 YFSETQ. Trimming removed 3 bases from V and 7 bases from J; junction bases left unmatched: 3. The CDR3 reads CASSYGGGGELFF. The CDR3 DNA reads as TGCGCCAGCAGCTACGGCGGGGGCGGGGAGCTGTTTTTT.

This clone was counted a few times. The chain recombines TRBV2 with TRBJ2-7, with TRBD1 matching 10 bases. Germline loops: CDR1 SNHLY, CDR2 FYNNEI. The V gene end was trimmed by 4 bases and the J gene end by 2 bases; junction bases not matched to a gene: 5. The CDR3 runs 15 residues. CDR3 amino acids: CASSVPGTGAYEQYF. The CDR3 bases are TGTGCCAGCAGTGTCCCCGGGACAGGGGCCTACGAGCAGTACTTC.

This chain connects TRBV7-2 to TRBJ2-1; TRBD2 matches at 13 bases. Trimming at V came to 4 bases and at J to 10 bases, leaving 4 bases not matched to a gene. Per the germline V gene, CDR1 is SGHTA and CDR2 is FQGNSA. This CDR3 region has 14 residues. CDR3 DNA: TGTGCCAGCAGCTCACTAGCGGGAGGGCCGGAGCAGTTCTTC. This translates into CASSSLAGGPEQFF.

The chain combines TRBV18 with TRBJ2-5; 7 bases are shared with TRBD1. Germline V CDR1 and CDR2: KGHSH, LQKENI. This CDR3 is built from 14 residues. J was trimmed by 1 base and V by 2 bases; bases with no gene match: 1. The chain's CDR3 is CASSPRQGQETQYF. CDR3 nucleotides: TGTGCCAGCTCACCAAGACAGGGCCAAGAGACCCAGTACTTC.

The V and J genes are TRBV13 and TRBJ1-3; the D is unclear. V gave up 0 bases and J gave up 0 bases, with 6 bases separating them. Per germline, CDR1 PRHDT and CDR2 FYEKMQ (reference sequence). The CDR3 is 15 amino acids. CDR3 amino acids: CASSLGESSGNTIYF. In DNA form, the CDR3 reads TGTGCCAGCAGCTTAGGGGAGAGCTCTGGAAACACCATATATTTT.

This clone was detected a few times. This rearrangement joins TRBV7-3 to TRBJ2-5; TRBD2 aligns across 8 bases. The germline V gene has CDR1 SGHTA and CDR2 FQGTGA. The CDR3 runs to 15 residues. The J segment lost 5 bases and the V segment lost 2 bases, leaving 7 bases of the junction unmatched. DNA of the CDR3: TGTGCCAGCAGCTTACTCGCGGGGGGAGGGGAGACCCAGTACTTC. This encodes CASSLLAGGGETQYF.

This chain connects TRBV6-5 to TRBJ2-1, with 9 bases fitting TRBD2. The V segment lost 2 bases and the J segment 3 bases; nucleotides outside the gene matches: 2. Germline loops: CDR1 MNHEY, CDR2 SVGAGI. The CDR3 is made up of 15 amino acids. As DNA, the CDR3 is TGTGCCAGCAGTTACCTAGCGGGGCTCTACAATGAGCAGTTCTTC. Protein sequence: CASSYLAGLYNEQFF.

This rearrangement joins TRBV27 to TRBJ2-1; 9 nucleotides agree with TRBD2. This CDR3 has 14 residues. The germline CDR1 and CDR2 sequences are MNHEY and SMNVEV (reference sequence). Trimming removed 6 bases from V and 9 bases from J; junction bases left unmatched: 9. CDR3 protein: CASRELAGDSEQFF. CDR3 bases: TGTGCCAGCAGAGAGTTAGCGGGAGATTCTGAGCAGTTCTTC.

The CDR3 loop reads CASSPGLAGSSYEQYF. In DNA form, the CDR3 reads TGCGCCAGCAGCCCGGGACTAGCGGGCAGTTCCTACGAGCAGTACTTC. The chain has TRBV4-3 and TRBJ2-5; 12 nucleotides line up with TRBD2. The end of the DNA is better explained by TRBJ2-7, so the J call may be wrong. Germline values: CDR1 LGHNA, CDR2 YSLEER. CDR3 size: 16 residues.

V usage is TRBV7-9 and J usage is TRBJ2-2, with a tentative D call TRBD2 (6 bases). CDR3 size: 16 residues. The V end was cut by 3 bases, the J end by 3 bases, with 14 bases between. Per germline, CDR1 SEHNR and CDR2 FQNEAQ (reference sequence). CDR3 sequence: CASSLAGGAYTGELFF. The CDR3 DNA is TGTGCCAGCAGCTTGGCAGGAGGGGCCTACACCGGGGAGCTGTTTTTT.

J is TRBJ2-1 and V is TRBV18; D is perhaps TRBD1 (6 bases). The germline V gene has CDR1 KGHSH and CDR2 LQKENI. Trimming removed 3 bases from V and 5 bases from J, with 8 bases in between. The CDR3 spans 13 residues. As DNA, the CDR3 is TGTGCCAGCTCACCCGGACAGAACAATGAGCAGTTCTTC. Translated: CASSPGQNNEQFF.

The V and J genes are TRBV29-1 and TRBJ2-3, with 8 nucleotides matching TRBD2. Trimming cost V 5 bases and J 0 bases; bases outside gene matches: 4. The CDR3 totals 14 residues. From germline, CDR1 is SQVTM and CDR2 ANQGSEA. CDR3 loop: CSVTTSASTDTQYF. CDR3 DNA sequence: TGCAGCGTTACGACTAGCGCTAGCACAGATACGCAGTATTTT.

This chain uses TRBV28 with TRBJ2-3; possible D gene TRBD1, 6 bases. The length of the CDR3 is 20 residues. Germline V gene data show CDR1 as MDHEN and CDR2 as SYDVKM. V shed 5 bases and J shed 3 bases, with 30 bases lying between them. CDR3 nucleotide sequence: TGTGCCAGCAGTGCAGGGGTGGACAAGCTCCGCCTGGCTCGAACAGATACGCAGTATTTT. Amino acids: CASSAGVDKLRLARTDTQYF.

This clone was found a few times. This rearrangement joins TRBV6-1 to TRBJ2-1; 10 bases map to TRBD2. The ends lost 6 bases at V and 8 bases at J; junction bases unmatched: 10. Germline-derived CDR1 and CDR2 are MNHNS and SASEGT. This CDR3 has 15 amino acids. CDR3 DNA sequence: TGTGCCAGCAGCCAAAGGACTAGCGGAGGGGATGAGCAGTTCTTC. It is translated as CASSQRTSGGDEQFF.